The T cell receptor (beta chain) under discussion was sequenced for a study of T-cell reconstitution after alpha-beta-depleted transplantation in children. This clonotype was recorded many times. V gave up 4 bases and J gave up 6 bases; unmatched junction bases: 8. In germline, CDR1 is MNHEY, CDR2 SMNVEV (reference sequence). The CDR3 spans 14 residues. The library targeted TCRbeta and was prepared with unique molecular identifiers. MiXCR, run by TCRdb on the PCR reads, gives a single entry per CDR3 protein. The repertoire holds 150,000 to 200,000 distinct CDR3 sequences, with about 6.4% as singletons.

The receptor was derived from a human donor who donated a stem cell graft to a child with Wiskott-Aldrich syndrome. The rearrangement uses TRBV27 and TRBJ2-7; 8 nucleotides match TRBD1. The material was PBMCs from the stem cell graft donor, obtained from the stem cell graft. CDR3: CASSSSGQGVEQYF. For the CDR3, the DNA is TGTGCCAGCAGTTCTTCTGGACAGGGAGTCGAGCAGTACTTC.